This T cell receptor (beta chain) was sequenced during a study of T cells in Graves' hyperthyroidism and ophthalmopathy. The study, taken as a whole, reports: The model's output predicted ophthalmopathy at a median of 6.5 months prior to onset. Stable hyperthyroidism was told apart from ophthalmopathy by a model built on 13 V-J features.

The TCR beta CDR3 regions underwent amplification using RNA transcripts as the source. The TCR CDR3 was amplified in a first-round RT-PCR using the HTBI primer set. TCRdb analysed the multiplex PCR reads with MiXCR anew, one entry per CDR3 protein. In the table there are 130,000 to 150,000 distinct CDR3 sequences, approximately 20% of which are singletons. The CDR3 extends over 11 amino acids. The V end lost 5 bases, the J end lost 5 bases, and 9 bases lay between the germline ends. CDR1 and CDR2 (germline): GTSNPN, SVGIG (reference sequence). This clonotype was picked up many times. Its target is not known.

Sequences were obtained from blood. The J gene is TRBJ2-5, the V gene TRBV30; tentatively, D is TRBD2 (5 bases). The TCR comes from a woman aged 50 to 60 with Graves' hyperthyroidism that later progressed to Graves' ophthalmopathy. CDR3 loop: CAWGGSETQYF. The CDR3 DNA is TGTGCCTGGGGAGGATCGGAGACCCAGTACTTC.